These 28 T cell receptor beta chains came from one sample sequenced in a study of untreated major depressive disorder. Notes on the study in general: CD4+ T cells from depressed patients used TRBV05-01 (Vbeta 5.1) more often than controls.

These receptors have no known antigen. Measured with immunoSEQ multiplex PCR; TCRdb has only the in-frame clones, and not every one. Here the sample spans about 20,000 clones, approximately 92% being singletons. What was sequenced was CD4+ T cells from PBMCs. The source is a woman between 40 and 50 years old with major depressive disorder.

This rearrangement joins TRBV19 to TRBJ2-2; 8 bases agree with TRBD2. V lost 3 bases, J lost 4 bases, and 10 bases stayed unmatched. The germline CDR1 and CDR2 sequences are LNHDA and SQIVND (reference sequence). The CDR3 has 17 residues. The CDR3, as DNA: TGTGCCAGTAGTATGGGCTTTAGCGGGACGGCCACCGGGGAGCTGTTTTTT. It translates to CASSMGFSGTATGELFF.

The rearrangement links TRBV30 to TRBJ1-3; D is undetermined. Germline loops: CDR1 GTSNPN, CDR2 SVGIG (reference sequence). The CDR3 totals 13 residues. The V gene lost 5 bases and the J gene lost 3 bases, with 11 bases spanning the gap. CDR3 amino acids: CAWDQGYGNTIYF. CDR3 DNA sequence: TGTGCCTGGGACCAAGGTTATGGAAACACCATATATTTT.

V and J are TRBV18 and TRBJ1-6, with D unresolved. The germline V and J ends were trimmed by 0 bases and 10 bases, with 4 bases remaining between them. From germline, CDR1 is KGHSH and CDR2 LQKENI. There are 12 residues in the CDR3. This CDR3 reads CASSPPNSPLHF. In nucleotides, the CDR3 is TGTGCCAGCTCACCACCGAACTCACCCCTCCACTTT.

CDR3 coding DNA: TGCGCCAGCAGCACCCAGTCTAGCGGGGTTTACAATGAGCAGTTCTTC. The encoded protein is CASSTQSSGVYNEQFF. The chain is built from TRBV5-1 and TRBJ2-1, with TRBD2 matching over 9 bases. The length of the CDR3 is 16 residues. Germline CDR1 is SGHRS and CDR2 is YFSETQ. J was trimmed by 4 bases and V by 4 bases; bases with no gene match: 9.

The chain combines TRBV9 with TRBJ2-1; D gene unclear. CDR1 SGDLS and CDR2 YYNGEE come from the germline V gene. V lost 0 bases and J lost 5, with 12 bases in between. The CDR3 runs to 15 residues. CDR3 bases: TGTGCCAGCAGCGTAGCCCCCAACTATAACAATGAGCAGTTCTTC. It codes for CASSVAPNYNNEQFF.

V gene TRBV6-4 combines with J gene TRBJ2-1, with 9 bases lining up with TRBD1. The CDR3 covers 14 residues. Germline CDR1 is MRHNA and CDR2 is SNTAGT. J lost 9 bases, V lost 6 bases, and 9 bases had no gene match. The CDR3 sequence is CASRGQGHAGEQFF. The DNA of the CDR3 is TGTGCCAGCAGGGGACAGGGCCACGCCGGTGAGCAGTTCTTC.

The chain couples TRBV5-4 to TRBJ2-3, with 14 bases identical to TRBD2. Germline-derived CDR1 and CDR2 are SGHNT and YYREEE (reference sequence). V dropped 2 bases and J dropped 7; count of bases not matched to a gene: 6. CDR3 length equals 16 residues. CDR3: CASSLPGLAGEYTQYF. For the CDR3, the DNA is TGTGCCAGCAGCTTACCGGGACTAGCGGGAGAATATACGCAGTATTTT.

The chain has TRBV6-5 and TRBJ1-2; no definite D call. Trimming left V 8 bases short and J 1 base short, with 17 bases between. The CDR3 runs to 15 residues. Per the germline V gene, CDR1 is MNHEY and CDR2 is SVGAGI. The chain's CDR3 is CASLSPRGGNYGYTF. In DNA form, the CDR3 reads TGTGCCAGCCTCTCACCCCGGGGAGGTAACTATGGCTACACCTTC.

Concerning this clone itself: The junction does not match germline at one end; this may be a read error. The chain carries TRBV7-7 and TRBJ2-5; TRBD2 agrees at 10 bases. CDR1 SSHAT and CDR2 FNYEAQ come from the germline V gene (reference sequence). This CDR3 spans 17 amino acids. The CDR3: CASSRLGLAVVQETQYF. In DNA form, the CDR3 reads TGTGCTAGCAGCAGGCTCGGACTAGCGGTGGTCCAAGAGACCCAGTACTTC.

CDR3 sequence (DNA): TGTGCCAGCAGCTCCCCCGCTCTTAGGGCGGCGATGGTGGAGACCCAGTACTTC. It is translated as CASSSPALRAAMVETQYF. The chain links TRBV7-2 to TRBJ2-5; no definite D call. Trimming pared 4 bases from V and 5 bases from J, leaving 26 bases between. The CDR3 length is 18 residues. Germline V gene sequence: CDR1 SGHTA, CDR2 FQGNSA.

The CDR3 loop is CASSLIDRNTGELFF. CDR3 sequence (DNA): TGTGCCAGCAGTTTAATCGATCGGAACACCGGGGAGCTGTTTTTT. V usage is TRBV28 and J usage is TRBJ2-2; D remains unclear. The CDR3 has 15 residues. CDR1 and CDR2 from the germline V gene are MDHEN and SYDVKM. With 2 bases removed from V and 1 base from J, the gap between germline ends came to 8 bases.

This chain joins TRBV7-8 and TRBJ2-1; 7 positions match TRBD1. Trimming at V came to 5 bases and at J to 4 bases, leaving 8 bases not matched to a gene. Germline V gene lookup returns CDR1 SGHVS and CDR2 FQNEAQ. The CDR3 consists of 15 residues. CDR3 sequence reads: CASSRPARGYNEQFF. In DNA form, the CDR3 reads TGTGCCAGCAGCCGTCCAGCCAGGGGGTACAATGAGCAGTTCTTC.

The chain carries TRBV5-1 and TRBJ1-3; 9 bases are shared with TRBD1. In germline, CDR1 is SGHRS, CDR2 YFSETQ. Unmatched junction bases numbered 4, after V lost 4 bases and J lost 2 bases. The CDR3 runs to 15 residues. In DNA form, the CDR3 reads TGCGCCAGCAGCGGACAGGGGACAACTGGAAACACCATATATTTT. Amino acid sequence: CASSGQGTTGNTIYF. Drawing the rest from reference TRBV5-1 and TRBJ1-3, the complete variable domain is KAGVTQTPRYLIKTRGQQVTLSCSPISGHRSVSWYQQTPGQGLQFLFEYFSETQRNKGNFPGRFSGRQFSNSRSEMNVSTLELGDSALYLCASSGQGTTGNTIYFGEGSWLTVV.

V is TRBV30 and J is TRBJ1-5, with D unclear. Between the trimmed V and J ends, which lost 7 bases and 7 bases, there was a span of 17 bases. This CDR3 has 13 amino acids. Germline CDR1 is GTSNPN and CDR2 is SVGIG (reference sequence). The CDR3 DNA reads TGTGCCTTTCAGAGGGATCGGAACCAGCCCCAGCATTTT. Its protein product is CAFQRDRNQPQHF.

The V call is TRBV4-2, the J call TRBJ2-3; possibly TRBD2 for D (6 bases). This CDR3 is built from 17 residues. The germline gives CDR1 LGHNA, CDR2 YNFKEQ. V lost 0 bases and J lost 4, with 17 bases in between. CDR3 region: CASSQEHRPGSPDTQYF. CDR3 DNA: TGTGCCAGCAGCCAAGAACACCGTCCCGGGAGCCCAGATACGCAGTATTTT.

This chain uses TRBV30 with TRBJ1-1; D is uncertain. The germline V and J ends were trimmed by 2 bases and 4 bases, with 20 bases remaining between them. Per germline, CDR1 GTSNPN and CDR2 SVGIG (reference sequence). This CDR3 has 16 amino acids. CDR3 loop: CAWSPGQSEGRTEAFF. CDR3 DNA: TGTGCCTGGAGTCCGGGCCAGTCGGAAGGGCGCACTGAAGCTTTCTTT. The full variable domain, with the rest looked up from reference TRBV30 and TRBJ1-1, is SQTIHQWPATLVQPVGSPLSLECTVEGTSNPNLYWYRQAAGRGLQLLFYSVGIGQISSEVPQNLSASRPQDRQFILSSKKLLLSDSGFYLCAWSPGQSEGRTEAFFGQGTRLTVV.

This clone is a singleton in its sample. V gene TRBV5-1 combines with J gene TRBJ1-1; D unclear. V gave up 2 bases and J gave up 2 bases, with 10 bases separating them. This CDR3 is 14 amino acids long. Germline V gene data show CDR1 as SGHRS and CDR2 as YFSETQ. CDR3 amino acids: CASSFDSGNTEAFF. For the CDR3, the DNA is TGCGCCAGCAGCTTCGATTCTGGCAACACTGAAGCTTTCTTT.

This clone appeared a few times. The chain carries TRBV6-4 and TRBJ2-1, with D uncertain. CDR3 size: 13 residues. Trimming stripped 3 bases from V and 5 bases from J, with 8 bases between. The germline V gene has CDR1 MRHNA and CDR2 SNTAGT. Written as DNA, the CDR3 is TGTGCCAGCAGTGAAGCAGGTAACAATGAGCAGTTCTTC. Its translation is CASSEAGNNEQFF.

This rearrangement joins TRBV7-9 to TRBJ1-4; no definite D call. Germline CDR1 SEHNR, CDR2 FQNEAQ (reference sequence). This CDR3 is 11 amino acids long. V lost 1 base, J lost 13 bases, and 7 bases lay in between. CDR3 loop: CASSLGGGLFF. CDR3 in DNA: TGTGCCAGCAGCTTAGGAGGTGGACTGTTTTTT. Drawing the rest from reference TRBV7-9 and TRBJ1-4, the complete variable domain is DTGVSQNPRHKITKRGQNVTFRCDPISEHNRLYWYRQTLGQGPEFLTYFQNEAQLEKSRLLSDRFSAERPKGSFSTLEIQRTEQGDSAMYLCASSLGGGLFFGSGTQLSVL.

This chain joins TRBV5-1 and TRBJ2-1; D is undetermined. Germline loops: CDR1 SGHRS, CDR2 YFSETQ. The CDR3 contains 13 residues. V was shortened by 4 bases and J by 7 bases, with 12 bases between the two germline ends. The CDR3 spells CASSPPELNEQFF. The DNA of the CDR3 is TGCGCCAGCAGCCCGCCGGAGTTAAATGAGCAGTTCTTC.

The V gene is TRBV5-1, the J gene TRBJ1-6; 9 nucleotides match TRBD1. CDR1 SGHRS and CDR2 YFSETQ come from the germline V gene. The CDR3 is made up of 16 amino acids. The V segment lost 1 base and the J segment 10 bases; nucleotides outside the gene matches: 9. The CDR3 bases are TGCGCCAGCAGCTTGAAAGGGTGGACAGGGGAATCACCCCTCCACTTT. Translated, it gives CASSLKGWTGESPLHF.

This chain joins TRBV7-2 and TRBJ2-1; 9 nucleotides agree with TRBD2. This CDR3 comprises 16 residues. The junction had 7 bases not matched to a gene; V was cut back by 5 bases and J by 2 bases. CDR1 SGHTA and CDR2 FQGNSA come from the germline V gene. Here the CDR3 reads CASSPAGTSPYNEQFF. The DNA of the CDR3 is TGTGCCAGCAGCCCGGCCGGGACTAGCCCCTACAATGAGCAGTTCTTC.

The chain joins TRBV29-1 to TRBJ2-7; D gene ambiguous. Germline CDR1 is SQVTM and CDR2 is ANQGSEA. Trimming removed 6 bases from V and 6 bases from J, with 18 bases in between. This CDR3 is 13 amino acids long. CDR3 amino acids: CSVRNLGSSEQYF. The CDR3 DNA reads as TGCAGCGTGCGAAATTTGGGGTCCAGCGAGCAGTACTTC.

This clone has only one observation. The chain combines TRBV19 with TRBJ2-1, with D perhaps matching TRBD2 (5 bases). The V and J ends lost 9 bases and 9 bases respectively, with 21 bases between them. Germline V CDR1 and CDR2: LNHDA, SQIVND (reference sequence). This CDR3 contains 14 residues. CDR3 DNA: TGTGCCAGCCTTAACGGGAAAAGAGACGGTGAGCAGTTCTTC. Its protein product is CASLNGKRDGEQFF.

The chain employs TRBV5-1 and TRBJ2-7; TRBD1 or TRBD2 may be the D gene (5 bases each). This CDR3 has 14 amino acids. V lost 7 bases, J lost 0 bases, and 14 bases lay in between. The germline V gene has CDR1 SGHRS and CDR2 YFSETQ. CDR3 nucleotides: TGCGCCAGCCGACGGGACGCGAGCTCCTACGAGCAGTACTTC. Its translation: CASRRDASSYEQYF.

The chain carries TRBV6-6 and TRBJ2-7; D remains ambiguous. Trimming stripped 0 bases from V and 5 bases from J, with 5 bases between. This CDR3 contains 12 residues. Germline values: CDR1 MNHNY, CDR2 SVGAGI (reference sequence). The CDR3 region is CASSYSMDEQYV. As DNA, the CDR3 is TGTGCCAGCAGTTACTCGATGGACGAGCAGTACGTC.

This chain joins TRBV19 and TRBJ1-3, with TRBD1 identical over 8 bases. This CDR3 has 15 amino acids. Germline lookup yields CDR1 LNHDA and CDR2 SQIVND (reference sequence). The ends lost 4 bases at V and 9 bases at J; junction bases unmatched: 11. The CDR3 DNA reads as TGTGCCAGTAGTAGGGGGACAGGATCGACCAGCACCATATATTTT. This gives the protein CASSRGTGSTSTIYF.

This chain connects TRBV10-3 to TRBJ1-5; perhaps TRBD1 as D (6 bases). CDR3 length equals 13 residues. CDR1 ENHRY and CDR2 SYGVKD come from the germline V gene. V was pared by 6 bases and J by 3 bases, with 9 bases between. The CDR3 nucleotides are TGTGCCATCAGGCAGGGGATCAATCAGCCCCAGCATTTT. This translates into CAIRQGINQPQHF.